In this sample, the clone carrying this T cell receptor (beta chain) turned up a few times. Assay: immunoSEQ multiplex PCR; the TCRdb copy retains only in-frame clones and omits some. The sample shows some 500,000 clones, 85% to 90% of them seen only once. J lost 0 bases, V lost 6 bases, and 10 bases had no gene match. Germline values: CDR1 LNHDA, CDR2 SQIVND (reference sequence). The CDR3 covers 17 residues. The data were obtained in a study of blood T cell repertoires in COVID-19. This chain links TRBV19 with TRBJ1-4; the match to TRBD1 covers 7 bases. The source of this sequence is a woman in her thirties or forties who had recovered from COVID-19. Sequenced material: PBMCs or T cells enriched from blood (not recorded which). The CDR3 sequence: CASSPAGTVATNEKLFF. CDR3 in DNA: TGTGCCAGTAGCCCAGCCGGGACAGTTGCAACTAATGAAAAACTGTTTTTT.